The rows below give T cell receptor beta chains drawn from one sample of a study of T cells in Graves' hyperthyroidism and ophthalmopathy. TCRdb analysed the multiplex PCR reads with MiXCR anew, one entry per CDR3 protein. The sample consists of under 700,000 distinct CDR3 sequences, about 45% of them appearing once. Sequences were obtained from peripheral blood or thyroid tissue (not recorded which). The receptors were sampled from a woman aged 18 to 35 with Graves' hyperthyroidism. Both conserved end residues are trimmed from each CDR3. Each record gives: J gene, V gene, CDR3 protein.

J: TRBJ2-2; V: TRBV2; CDR3: ASRTYRNTGELF
J: TRBJ2-5; V: TRBV29-1; CDR3: SVERAGGGETQY
J: TRBJ1-2; V: TRBV7-9; CDR3: ASSLDRFYGYT
J: TRBJ1-4; V: TRBV14; CDR3: ASSQLGPLGNEKLF
J: TRBJ2-7; V: TRBV10-3; CDR3: AITGERLGEQY
J: TRBJ1-5; V: TRBV20-1; CDR3: SATRDRLSNQPQH
J: TRBJ1-6; V: TRBV20-1; CDR3: SARPGQLNSPLH
J: TRBJ2-3; V: TRBV25-1; CDR3: ASSEEDTQY
J: TRBJ1-5; V: TRBV7-8; CDR3: ASSSTGLGNQPQH
J: TRBJ1-1; V: TRBV6-1; CDR3: ASSAFPGRTEAF
J: TRBJ1-4; V: TRBV2; CDR3: ASTGQEDEKLF
J: TRBJ1-6; V: TRBV6-1; CDR3: ASGRAGANSPLH
J: TRBJ2-5; V: TRBV9; CDR3: ASSPRLPSETQY
J: TRBJ1-6; V: TRBV7-2; CDR3: ASSLRQGVYSPLH
J: TRBJ1-5; V: TRBV7-9; CDR3: ASSFGTGGRSNQPQH
J: TRBJ2-3; V: TRBV2; CDR3: ASSEGDTANTQY